The subject of this entry is one T cell receptor beta chain. Methods used by the authors: Amplifying reference gene primers gave estimates of nucleated cell counts. TCRdb keeps only in-frame clones here, not all; method: immunoSEQ multiplex PCR. V, J and clone size are taken as reported in that table, and D and trimming were inferred from the DNA itself. The sample holds around 70,000 clones; 80% to 90% are singletons and the top ten take approximately 5.1%. The ends were cut back, 3 bases at V and 0 bases at J, with 12 bases in the middle. The CDR3 length is 16 residues. Germline values: CDR1 MDHEN, CDR2 SYDVKM. These data come from a study of blood T cell repertoires in COVID-19. Study details: T cells, B-cell-depleted T cells, or PBMCs supplied cDNA or gDNA.

The rearrangement uses TRBV28 and TRBJ2-1; no reliable D call. This receptor was taken from a woman of 80 years or more with active or convalescent COVID-19. Material: peripheral blood. CDR3 protein: CASSFLALSSYNEQFF. The DNA of the CDR3 is TGTGCCAGCAGTTTCTTAGCCCTGAGCTCCTACAATGAGCAGTTCTTC.